Reported below is one T cell receptor (beta chain). Its antigen is currently unknown. This entry is derived from a study of cytomegalovirus exposure and HLA in healthy donors. Study-wide context: The approximately 690 first-cohort repertoires and the 95 to 150 validation repertoires shared the same platform, a later analysis reported.

Study results and caveats: In a later analysis, first-cohort TCR clusters were found to tend to co-occur in the 120 validation repertoires.

Data came from immunoSEQ multiplex PCR; TCRdb stores just in-frame clones and leaves some out. The repertoire holds more than 75,000 clones, with 90% to 95% as singletons. The donors were members of the approximately 130-subject validation cohort (separate from the approximately 670-subject first cohort). Sequencing was performed on PBMCs. This TCR came from a young man in good health and CMV-seronegative.

The CDR3 DNA sequence: TGTGCCACCAGCCCCCGACAGGGGAGCCCAGATACGCAGTATTTT. Its protein product is CATSPRQGSPDTQYF. The chain has TRBV15 and TRBJ2-3, with 8 nucleotides matching TRBD1. The V gene's germline CDR1 is LNHNV and CDR2 YYDKDF (reference sequence). CDR3 size: 15 residues. V shed 5 bases, J shed 4 bases, and the junction held 8 bases outside the gene matches.